What follows are 3 T cell receptor beta chains derived from one specimen sequenced in a study of cytomegalovirus exposure and HLA in healthy donors. PCR involved 60 Vbeta and 13 Jbeta primers. Libraries were prepared by immunoSEQ multiplex PCR; TCRdb keeps only in-frame clonotypes and omits some of them. The table shows around 170,000 clones, with roughly 79% occurring only once. The sequenced sample was PBMCs. These receptors all stem from a man in his forties in good health and CMV-seronegative.

The V gene is TRBV27, the J gene TRBJ1-1; the D gene is possibly TRBD1 (6 bases). Deletions cut 6 bases from V and 1 base from J, with 9 bases between. Looked up from germline, CDR1 is MNHEY and CDR2 is SMNVEV (reference sequence). The CDR3 has 13 residues. In DNA form, the CDR3 reads TGTGCCAGCAGAGGACAGCAGAACACTGAAGCTTTCTTT. Translated, it gives CASRGQQNTEAFF.

The V gene is TRBV19, the J gene TRBJ1-1; 9 nucleotides align to TRBD1. The CDR3 has 15 amino acids. The junction had 6 bases not matched to a gene; V was cut back by 4 bases and J by 3 bases. CDR1 is LNHDA and CDR2 is SQIVND in the germline V gene (reference sequence). The CDR3 bases are TGTGCCAGTAGTACCGAGGGACAGGGCTACACTGAAGCTTTCTTT. Its protein is CASSTEGQGYTEAFF.

The rearrangement links TRBV11-2 to TRBJ1-2; TRBD1 is a possible D gene (6 bases). The CDR3 length is 14 residues. Germline CDR1 and CDR2: SGHAT and FQNNGV. The V gene lost 5 bases and the J gene lost 6 bases, with 16 bases spanning the gap. CDR3 residues: CASSRAGAGNGYTF. The CDR3 DNA is TGTGCCAGCAGCCGTGCAGGGGCAGGAAATGGCTACACCTTC.